The 8 T cell receptor beta chains below all came from one sample that was sequenced in a study of cytomegalovirus exposure and HLA in healthy donors. PCR primers comprised 60 Vbeta and 13 Jbeta primers. Sequenced by immunoSEQ multiplex PCR; TCRdb stores in-frame clones only, minus some. The data contain over 100,000 clones, less than 80% of them singletons. Sequenced input: PBMCs. The receptor source for this set is a man aged 40-50 years in good health and CMV-seropositive.

V gene TRBV6-1 combines with J gene TRBJ1-5; no reliable D call. CDR1 is MNHNS, CDR2 SASEGT, per germline. The CDR3 consists of 12 residues. V was trimmed by 8 bases and J by 3 bases, leaving 8 bases between them. CDR3 nucleotides: TGTGCCAGCTCGGTGTTCAATCAGCCCCAGCATTTT. It encodes CASSVFNQPQHF.

The rearrangement links TRBV5-4 to TRBJ1-5; maybe TRBD1 (5 bases). CDR3 length equals 14 residues. V was trimmed by 4 bases and J by 3 bases, leaving 11 bases between them. CDR1 is SGHNT and CDR2 is YYREEE in the germline V gene (reference sequence). For the CDR3, the DNA is TGTGCCAGCAGCGCAGACAGAAACAATCAGCCCCAGCATTTT. It specifies CASSADRNNQPQHF.

The CDR3 DNA is TGTGCCAGCAGCTTAGTTGTACTAGCGGGAGGTAAAACCGGGGAGCTGTTTTTT. This encodes CASSLVVLAGGKTGELFF. The chain uses TRBV11-3 and TRBJ2-2; 12 bases align to TRBD2. J was trimmed by 5 bases and V by 1 base; bases with no gene match: 8. CDR1 and CDR2 (germline): SGHNT, YENEEA. CDR3 length: 18 residues.

V usage is TRBV15 and J usage is TRBJ2-7; weak D call: TRBD1 (6 bases). Trimming took off 5 bases at V and 2 bases at J, with 16 bases between the two ends. The CDR3 runs 15 residues. The V gene's germline CDR1 is LNHNV and CDR2 YYDKDF (reference sequence). The CDR3 protein is CATSVEVGQAYEQYF. In DNA, the CDR3 is TGTGCCACCAGCGTCGAGGTGGGACAAGCCTACGAGCAGTACTTC.

The chain combines TRBV7-9 with TRBJ1-1; TRBD1 is a possible D gene (5 bases). V lost 3 bases and J 7 bases, leaving 12 bases between the germline ends. Germline V lookup: CDR1 SEHNR, CDR2 FQNEAQ (reference sequence). This CDR3 region has 13 residues. CDR3 DNA sequence: TGTGCCAGCAGCTTTCCGGACACCATTGAAGCTTTCTTT. Translation gives CASSFPDTIEAFF. Full variable domain (remainder filled in from reference TRBV7-9 and TRBJ1-1): DTGVSQNPRHKITKRGQNVTFRCDPISEHNRLYWYRQTLGQGPEFLTYFQNEAQLEKSRLLSDRFSAERPKGSFSTLEIQRTEQGDSAMYLCASSFPDTIEAFFGQGTRLTVV.

The J gene is TRBJ1-2, the V gene TRBV27; 7 bases are a match to TRBD1. V was pared by 5 bases and J by 3 bases, with 12 bases of the junction left unmatched. In germline, CDR1 is MNHEY, CDR2 SMNVEV (reference sequence). The CDR3 runs 16 residues. The CDR3 protein is CASSPTPTGSHYGYTF. The CDR3 DNA reads as TGTGCCAGCAGTCCGACTCCGACAGGGTCTCACTATGGCTACACCTTC.

The V and J genes are TRBV29-1 and TRBJ2-3, with 7 nucleotides matching TRBD1. The V segment lost 5 bases and the J segment 1 base; nucleotides outside the gene matches: 3. The CDR3 sequence is 13 residues long. Germline V CDR1 and CDR2: SQVTM, ANQGSEA. Here the CDR3 reads CSVSTGGTDTQYF. CDR3 nucleotides: TGCAGCGTTTCAACAGGGGGCACAGATACGCAGTATTTT.

The V and J genes are TRBV5-1 and TRBJ1-1; 7 bases fit TRBD1. V was clipped by 0 bases and J by 9 bases; unmatched bases: 2. The length of the CDR3 is 12 residues. CDR1 is SGHRS, CDR2 YFSETQ, per germline. CDR3 nucleotide sequence: TGCGCCAGCAGCTTGGGGACAGGTCAAGCTTTCTTT. Its translation is CASSLGTGQAFF.